This TCR beta chain was sequenced during a study of spatial heterogeneity in lung cancer. Turning to the study itself: Tumor regions showed TCR transcript counts that correlated strongly with a T cell module score from matched bulk RNA-seq. Raw-read counts averaged over ten per unique TCR and UMI combination.

The study, taken as a whole, reports: Counts of expanded alpha and beta TCRs within tumors tracked the tumor nonsynonymous mutation count.

MiXCR, run by TCRdb on the 5' RACE reads, gives a single entry per CDR3 protein. Seen here are approximately 10,000 distinct CDR3 sequences, about 5% observed once, and the top ten hold over 10%. Time point here: sample taken at primary tumor resection. This clonotype appeared many times. Its antigen remains unknown. The source of this sequence is a male donor with early-stage non-small cell lung cancer. The specimen was lung tumor tissue, collected at surgery.

CDR3 sequence reads: CASSEAPGFDTQYF. The CDR3 DNA follows: TGCGCCAGCAGCGAAGCACCCGGGTTTGATACGCAGTATTTT. The V call is TRBV4-3, the J call TRBJ2-3, with D uncertain. From germline, CDR1 is LGHNA and CDR2 YSLEER. The CDR3 covers 14 residues. Trimming cost V 5 bases and J 6 bases, with 15 bases left between them.